These 20 T cell receptor beta chains originate from one sample sequenced in a study of shared clonotypes between healthy human individuals. Terminally differentiated effector memory CD45RA+ cells were excluded from the naive CD8 cells, which were CD45RO-negative and positively selected for CCR7. The protocol was immunoSEQ multiplex PCR, while the TCRdb copy is restricted to in-frame clones and leaves out a portion. The table includes around 610,000 clones, approximately 96% detected once. The specimen was naive CD8+ T cells sorted from blood. These receptors all stem from a woman aged 30 to 39 in good health.

CDR3 DNA: TGTGCCAGCAGCTTGGGACTAGCGTGGGACGAGCAGTACTTC. It encodes CASSLGLAWDEQYF. V and J are TRBV5-4 and TRBJ2-7; 8 bases agree with TRBD2. V trimming: 0 bases; J trimming: 5 bases; junction bases outside the gene matches: 4. Germline V gene sequence: CDR1 SGHNT, CDR2 YYREEE (reference sequence). The CDR3 is 14 amino acids.

J is TRBJ1-1 and V is TRBV27, with a tentative D call TRBD1 (5 bases). The CDR3 spans 14 residues. Germline lookup yields CDR1 MNHEY and CDR2 SMNVEV (reference sequence). Trimming removed 6 bases at V and 4 bases at J, with 15 bases between. CDR3 DNA: TGTGCCAGCAGACCAAGCAGGGAGGCCACTGAAGCTTTCTTT. Protein: CASRPSREATEAFF.

The J gene is TRBJ1-1, the V gene TRBV9; tentative D call: TRBD1 (6 bases). This CDR3 region has 13 residues. Trimming stripped 4 bases from V and 5 bases from J, with 12 bases between. Germline V gives CDR1 SGDLS, CDR2 YYNGEE. CDR3 loop: CASSPTGNTEAFF. The DNA for the CDR3 is TGTGCCAGCAGCCCCACAGGGAATACTGAAGCTTTCTTT.

The chain carries TRBV29-1 and TRBJ2-2, with a weak D call TRBD2 (5 bases). The CDR3 totals 12 residues. Germline lookup yields CDR1 SQVTM and CDR2 ANQGSEA. Trimming removed 7 bases from V and 6 bases from J, with 12 bases in between. In nucleotides, the CDR3 is TGCAGCGCCACGGGGTTCGCCGGGGAGCTGTTTTTT. Translating gives CSATGFAGELFF.

This clone has only one observation. V and J are TRBV14 and TRBJ1-1; possibly TRBD1 for D (5 bases). Between the trimmed V and J ends, which lost 1 base and 1 base, there was a span of 10 bases. This CDR3 has 15 residues. Germline V gives CDR1 SGHDN, CDR2 FVKESK. The CDR3, as DNA: TGTGCCAGCAGCCAAGGGCGGGGCCCGAACACTGAAGCTTTCTTT. Translation gives CASSQGRGPNTEAFF.

The chain employs TRBV5-6 and TRBJ1-1, with TRBD1 identical over 9 bases. After removal of 5 bases from V and 8 bases from J, the junction contained 4 bases not matched to a gene. The CDR3 extends over 12 amino acids. Germline V lookup: CDR1 SGHDT, CDR2 YYEEEE. The CDR3 here is CASSSGQGEAFF. The CDR3 DNA is TGTGCCAGCAGTTCCGGACAGGGGGAAGCTTTCTTT.

The chain couples TRBV5-1 to TRBJ2-7, with D perhaps TRBD2 (5 bases). V was clipped by 0 bases and J by 2 bases, with 15 bases between them. This CDR3 is 16 amino acids long. Germline V CDR1 and CDR2: SGHRS, YFSETQ. The CDR3 loop reads CASSLERESNTYEQYF. The CDR3 nucleotides read TGCGCCAGCAGCTTGGAGAGGGAGTCAAATACCTACGAGCAGTACTTC. The full variable domain, rest sourced from reference TRBV5-1 and TRBJ2-7, is KAGVTQTPRYLIKTRGQQVTLSCSPISGHRSVSWYQQTPGQGLQFLFEYFSETQRNKGNFPGRFSGRQFSNSRSEMNVSTLELGDSALYLCASSLERESNTYEQYFGPGTRLTVT.

The gene calls are TRBV4-1 and TRBJ2-1, with 7 bases aligning to TRBD2. The germline CDR1 and CDR2 sequences are MGHRA and YSYEKL. The ends lost 4 bases at V and 5 bases at J; junction bases unmatched: 5. This CDR3 spans 14 amino acids. The CDR3 nucleotides read TGCGCCAGCAGCCTCGGGGGGACGGACAATGAGCAGTTCTTC. Amino acid sequence: CASSLGGTDNEQFF.

V gene TRBV6-4 combines with J gene TRBJ2-1; 7 nucleotides agree with TRBD2. The J segment lost 10 bases and the V segment lost 2 bases, leaving 2 bases of the junction unmatched. The CDR3 runs to 12 residues. Germline CDR1 and CDR2: MRHNA and SNTAGT. CDR3 DNA sequence: TGTGCCAGCAGTGACGGGACTATGGAGCAGTTCTTC. As protein: CASSDGTMEQFF.

Here the CDR3 reads CASSLETLAGELFF. For the CDR3, the DNA is TGTGCCAGCAGCTTAGAAACATTGGCTGGGGAGCTGTTTTTT. The chain employs TRBV11-1 and TRBJ2-2; D not resolved. Per germline, CDR1 SGHAT and CDR2 FQDESV (reference sequence). CDR3 length: 14 amino acids. V gave up 1 base and J gave up 8 bases, with 11 bases separating them.

This chain connects TRBV9 to TRBJ2-7, with 11 bases matching TRBD1. The CDR3 covers 15 residues. In germline, CDR1 is SGDLS, CDR2 YYNGEE. V lost 3 bases, J lost 3 bases, and 5 bases stayed unmatched. Written as DNA, the CDR3 is TGTGCCAGCAGCGCGCGCGGGACAGGGGGCTACGAGCAGTACTTC. Amino acids: CASSARGTGGYEQYF.

The chain links TRBV28 to TRBJ1-1, with D possibly TRBD1 on 5 matching bases. The V gene lost 2 bases and the J gene lost 5 bases, with 12 bases spanning the gap. CDR1 is MDHEN, CDR2 SYDVKM, per germline. CDR3 length equals 14 residues. CDR3 sequence: CASSLRQGSTEAFF. CDR3 nucleotides: TGTGCCAGCAGTTTAAGGCAGGGTAGTACTGAAGCTTTCTTT. Full variable domain (rest looked up from reference TRBV28 and TRBJ1-1): DVKVTQSSRYLVKRTGEKVFLECVQDMDHENMFWYRQDPGLGLRLIYFSYDVKMKEKGDIPEGYSVSREKKERFSLILESASTNQTSMYLCASSLRQGSTEAFFGQGTRLTVV.

J is TRBJ1-2 and V is TRBV7-9; TRBD1 matches 7 bases. Germline V CDR1 and CDR2: SEHNR, FQNEAQ (reference sequence). The CDR3 has 13 amino acids. V lost 5 bases to trimming and J lost 4 bases; unmatched junction nucleotides: 4. The CDR3: CASSPTGFYGYTF. CDR3 DNA: TGTGCCAGCAGCCCGACAGGGTTCTATGGCTACACCTTC.

The J gene is TRBJ2-1, the V gene TRBV4-2; TRBD2 matches at 11 bases. Germline values: CDR1 LGHNA, CDR2 YNFKEQ. V dropped 1 base and J dropped 5; count of bases not matched to a gene: 4. CDR3 length: 16 residues. CDR3 in amino acids: CASSQGLAGPDNEQFF. The CDR3 DNA reads TGTGCCAGCAGCCAAGGACTAGCGGGACCCGACAATGAGCAGTTCTTC.

The chain joins TRBV7-2 to TRBJ2-5, with 14 positions matching TRBD2. With V trimmed by 6 bases and J by 3 bases, 6 bases remained unmatched. The CDR3 has 16 residues. Looked up from germline, CDR1 is SGHTA and CDR2 is FQGNSA. The chain's CDR3 is CASSFGLAGGEETQYF. CDR3 sequence (DNA): TGTGCCAGCAGTTTCGGACTAGCGGGAGGTGAAGAGACCCAGTACTTC.

This clone was seen a single time. This chain links TRBV6-6 with TRBJ2-2; 7 bases match TRBD1. Trimming cost V 9 bases and J 0 bases; bases outside gene matches: 4. This CDR3 contains 14 residues. Germline CDR1 reads MNHNY; CDR2 reads SVGAGI (reference sequence). CDR3 protein: CASRDRTNTGELFF. As DNA, the CDR3 is TGTGCCAGTAGGGACAGAACGAACACCGGGGAGCTGTTTTTT.

The sample holds one count of this clone. The chain employs TRBV21-1 and TRBJ2-5; the table names TRBD2, a call not compared with the DNA. TRBV21-1 is described as a pseudogene. The CDR3 runs to 15 residues. The DNA for the CDR3 is TGTGCCAGCAGCAAAGGTTTCTCGGGTCGGGAGACCCAGTACTTC. It translates to CASSKGFSGRETQYF.

The gene calls are TRBV7-9 and TRBJ2-1; possible D gene TRBD1, 6 bases. This CDR3 is built from 15 residues. V lost 5 bases to trimming and J lost 1 base, with 12 bases between them. The germline CDR1 and CDR2 sequences are SEHNR and FQNEAQ (reference sequence). The CDR3 reads CASSDRTASYNEQFF. CDR3 nucleotides: TGTGCCAGCAGCGATAGGACAGCATCCTACAATGAGCAGTTCTTC. The full variable domain, rest sourced from reference TRBV7-9 and TRBJ2-1, is DTGVSQNPRHKITKRGQNVTFRCDPISEHNRLYWYRQTLGQGPEFLTYFQNEAQLEKSRLLSDRFSAERPKGSFSTLEIQRTEQGDSAMYLCASSDRTASYNEQFFGPGTRLTVL.

The chain has TRBV27 and TRBJ1-2; TRBD1 is a possible D gene (5 bases). Germline CDR1 MNHEY, CDR2 SMNVEV (reference sequence). The CDR3 totals 17 residues. V lost 0 bases and J lost 7, with 21 bases in between. The CDR3, as DNA: TGTGCCAGCAGTTTATCCCCAGGGACGGAAGGTGATGGTGGCTACACCTTC. It yields the protein CASSLSPGTEGDGGYTF.

This rearrangement joins TRBV28 to TRBJ2-7, with D perhaps TRBD2 (7 bases). V was cut by 6 bases and J by 4 bases, with 19 bases left in between. CDR1 and CDR2 from the germline V gene are MDHEN and SYDVKM. The CDR3 runs to 15 residues. As DNA, the CDR3 is TGTGCCAGCAGCACCAGCCGGGGGGCGTCTTACGAGCAGTACTTC. Amino acids: CASSTSRGASYEQYF.